This T cell receptor (beta chain) is from a study of CD8 T cells in Susac syndrome. It was negative isolation that provided the CD8+ and CD4+ T cells, whereas TEMRA cells were enriched by FACS. Random hexamers were used to reverse transcribe the RNA input (roughly 0.5 to 1 ug). Multiplex immunoSEQ PCR targeted 54 Vbeta and 13 Jbeta TCR beta segments. Via MiXCR, TCRdb re-called the immunoSEQ multiplex PCR reads, giving one row per CDR3 protein. The sample shows about 200,000 distinct CDR3 sequences, 90% to 95% of them seen only once. Trimming left V 7 bases short and J 8 bases short, with 15 bases between. The CDR3 runs to 14 residues.

J is TRBJ1-6 and V is TRBV12-3 or TRBV12-4; D gene unclear. The sample consisted of CD4+ T cells from PBMCs. The receptor was derived from a human donor in good health. This CDR3 reads CASTRRAPHSPLHF. The CDR3, as DNA: TGTGCCAGCACCCGACGGGCCCCTCATTCACCCCTCCACTTT.